This TCR beta chain was obtained from a study of hypomethylating agent response in myelodysplastic syndrome. Overall study context: The most frequent mutation was TET2, in about 50% of the 11 patients. Response meant complete response or hematologic improvement; all other patients were non-responders.

V lost 6 bases and J lost 3; bases outside the gene matches: 11. The CDR3 length is 15 residues. In germline, CDR1 is SGHRS, CDR2 YFSETQ. Profiling relied on immunoSEQ multiplex PCR, and the TCRdb table lists in-frame clones only, not all of them. Among fewer than 3,500 clones listed, 82% were seen once. The chain carries TRBV5-1 and TRBJ1-1; TRBD1 matches 7 bases. The source is a human donor with myelodysplastic syndrome. Sequences were derived from bone marrow, sampled before or after starting hypomethylating agent treatment for myelodysplastic syndrome (not recorded which). CDR3 sequence: CASTPGQVGDTEAFF. DNA of the CDR3: TGCGCCAGCACCCCAGGACAGGTCGGTGACACTGAAGCTTTCTTT. The variable domain in full, completed from reference TRBV5-1 and TRBJ1-1, reads KAGVTQTPRYLIKTRGQQVTLSCSPISGHRSVSWYQQTPGQGLQFLFEYFSETQRNKGNFPGRFSGRQFSNSRSEMNVSTLELGDSALYLCASTPGQVGDTEAFFGQGTRLTVV.